The TCR beta chain described here comes from a study of blood T cell repertoires in COVID-19. Study-wide background: Acute-phase and convalescent COVID-19 samples originated in the United States, Italy and Spain. Nucleic acid was either cDNA or gDNA, and it came from T cells, B-cell-depleted T cells, or PBMCs.

This CDR3 spans 15 amino acids. The V gene end was trimmed by 6 bases and the J gene end by 6 bases; junction bases not matched to a gene: 12. The germline CDR1 and CDR2 sequences are SGDLS and YYNGEE. Authors' data handling: Scientists estimated how many nucleated cells there were by amplifying reference gene primers. Libraries were prepared by immunoSEQ multiplex PCR; TCRdb keeps only in-frame clonotypes and omits some of them. The D gene and trimming were derived from the DNA, and the V and J assignments and clone size from that table. This sample has 110,000 or so clones, with about 84% found just once.

Input material: peripheral blood. The genes are TRBV9 and TRBJ2-7, with 10 nucleotides matching TRBD2. The TCR originated in a man in his sixties with acute or convalescent COVID-19. This CDR3 reads CASNLQAGGPVEQYF. The CDR3 bases are TGTGCCAGCAACTTACAAGCGGGAGGGCCGGTCGAGCAGTACTTC.